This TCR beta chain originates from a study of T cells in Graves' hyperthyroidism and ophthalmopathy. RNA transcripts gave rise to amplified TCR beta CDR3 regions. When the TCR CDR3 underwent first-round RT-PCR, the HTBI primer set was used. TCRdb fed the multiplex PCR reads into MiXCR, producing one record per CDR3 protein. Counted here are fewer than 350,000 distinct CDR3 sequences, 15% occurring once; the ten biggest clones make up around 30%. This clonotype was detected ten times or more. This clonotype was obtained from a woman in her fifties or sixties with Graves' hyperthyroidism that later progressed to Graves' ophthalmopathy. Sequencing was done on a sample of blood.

This CDR3 is CASSADRGNEQYF. The CDR3 region has the DNA TGTGCCAGCAGTGCCGACAGGGGGAACGAGCAGTACTTC. The J gene is TRBJ2-7, the V gene TRBV27, with 9 bases aligning to TRBD1. The ends lost 5 bases at V and 5 bases at J; junction bases unmatched: 4. CDR3 length: 13 residues. Germline V gives CDR1 MNHEY, CDR2 SMNVEV (reference sequence).